The 25 T cell receptor beta chains given below trace back to one sample, sequenced in a study of blood T cells in healthy people across ages. A second roughly 7 to 12 cycle PCR used barcoded and J-beta primers. TCRdb reanalysed the 5' RACE reads using MiXCR and keeps one entry per CDR3 protein. This sample has approximately 790,000 distinct CDR3 sequences, with around 62% found just once. The sequenced sample consisted of blood. Source of these receptors: a man aged 25-45 years in good health.

The chain combines TRBV6-2 or TRBV6-3 with TRBJ2-7; a weak D match, TRBD2 (6 bases). Trimming removed 0 bases from V and 0 bases from J, with 9 bases in between. Germline values: CDR1 MNHEY, CDR2 SVGEGT. The CDR3 loop spans 15 amino acids. The CDR3, as DNA: TGTGCCAGCAGTTACTCGTACGGGAGCTCCTACGAGCAGTACTTC. Its protein product is CASSYSYGSSYEQYF.

In its sample, this clonotype was seen a few times. The CDR3 sequence is CASSQDATVQETQYF. CDR3 bases: TGCGCCAGCAGCCAAGATGCGACAGTCCAAGAGACCCAGTACTTC. J is TRBJ2-5 and V is TRBV4-3; D is possibly TRBD1 (5 bases). V was clipped by 0 bases and J by 1 base, with 9 bases between them. Germline loops: CDR1 LGHNA, CDR2 YSLEER. The CDR3 is 15 amino acids.

This chain joins TRBV29-1 and TRBJ2-7, with TRBD1 matching over 8 bases. V gave up 6 bases and J gave up 3 bases; unmatched junction bases: 4. The CDR3 is 12 amino acids. CDR1 is SQVTM and CDR2 is ANQGSEA in the germline V gene. The CDR3 coding sequence is TGCAGCGTCAGCGGACAGGGCTACGAGCAGTACTTC. Translation gives CSVSGQGYEQYF.

This clonotype was counted a few times. V gene TRBV28 combines with J gene TRBJ2-7; possible D gene TRBD1, 5 bases. Per germline, CDR1 MDHEN and CDR2 SYDVKM. The ends were cut back, 2 bases at V and 2 bases at J, with 13 bases in the middle. This CDR3 has 15 residues. The CDR3 spells CASSLEAQGPYEQYF. In DNA, the CDR3 is TGTGCCAGCAGTTTAGAGGCCCAGGGTCCCTACGAGCAGTACTTC.

The rearrangement joins TRBV20-1 to TRBJ1-5; D unclear. This CDR3 has 15 residues. V was clipped by 6 bases and J by 6 bases, with 21 bases between them. Germline-derived CDR1 and CDR2 are DFQATT and SNEGSKA (reference sequence). CDR3 in DNA: TGCAGTGCCCCGGGCCAACGGTCGCAATTTCAGCCCCAGCATTTT. It specifies CSAPGQRSQFQPQHF.

V usage is TRBV20-1 and J usage is TRBJ1-1; D is ambiguous. With 6 bases removed from V and 10 bases from J, the gap between germline ends came to 6 bases. Germline CDR1 and CDR2: DFQATT and SNEGSKA (reference sequence). The CDR3 has 8 amino acids. The CDR3 DNA sequence: TGCAGTGCGAGTAGAGCTTTCTTT. Protein: CSASRAFF.

The J gene is TRBJ2-4, the V gene TRBV9, with TRBD2 identical over 9 bases. Gene TRBJ2-7 matches the end of the DNA better, so the J call may be wrong. The CDR3 extends over 13 amino acids. The germline gives CDR1 SGDLS, CDR2 YYNGEE. The CDR3, as DNA: TGTGCCAGCAGCGCCGGACTAGCGAACGAGCAGTACTTC. Residues: CASSAGLANEQYF.

The chain is built from TRBV27 and TRBJ1-2, with 11 bases lining up with TRBD1. The V gene's germline CDR1 is MNHEY and CDR2 SMNVEV (reference sequence). The V gene end was trimmed by 0 bases and the J gene end by 8 bases; junction bases not matched to a gene: 5. The CDR3 sequence is 15 residues long. This chain's CDR3 is CASSLSGTGGSGYTF. The CDR3 DNA reads TGTGCCAGCAGTTTATCCGGGACAGGGGGGTCGGGCTACACCTTC.

This clonotype was counted between two and nine times. This CDR3 reads CASSQNYGYTF. In nucleotides, the CDR3 is TGTGCCAGCAGCCAGAACTATGGCTACACCTTC. The gene calls are TRBV7-2 and TRBJ1-2; unclear D gene. Germline CDR1 SGHTA, CDR2 FQGNSA. The CDR3 loop spans 11 amino acids. Deletions cut 5 bases from V and 2 bases from J, with 3 bases between.

This clonotype was seen a few times. This chain uses TRBV5-1 with TRBJ2-7; tentative D call: TRBD1 (5 bases). The closer fit of TRBJ2-5 to the DNA end suggests the J call may be wrong. The CDR3 runs to 14 residues. Germline V lookup: CDR1 SGHRS, CDR2 YFSETQ. The CDR3 coding sequence is TGCGCCAGCAGCTTGGACAGGCTTGGGGAGACCCAGTACTTC. Protein sequence: CASSLDRLGETQYF.

The chain carries TRBV11-1 and TRBJ2-7; D is unclear. V was shortened by 3 bases and J by 1 base, with 10 bases between the two germline ends. CDR3 length: 14 amino acids. From germline, CDR1 is SGHAT and CDR2 FQDESV (reference sequence). CDR3 nucleotides: TGTGCCAGCAGCTTGTCGACACCATCCTACGAGCAGTACTTC. It is translated as CASSLSTPSYEQYF.

V and J are TRBV4-3 and TRBJ1-1; D is unresolved. CDR1 and CDR2 (germline): LGHNA, YSLEER. The CDR3 has 15 residues. Trimming stripped 1 base from V and 5 bases from J, with 14 bases between. CDR3 sequence: CASSQGAWGGTEAFF. The CDR3 DNA reads TGCGCCAGCAGCCAAGGGGCGTGGGGAGGAACTGAAGCTTTCTTT.

V usage is TRBV3-1 and J usage is TRBJ2-1, with D tentatively TRBD1 (6 bases). With 0 bases removed from V and 1 base from J, the gap between germline ends came to 10 bases. The CDR3 is made up of 16 amino acids. The germline CDR1 and CDR2 sequences are LGHDT and YNNKEL (reference sequence). CDR3 coding DNA: TGTGCCAGCAGCCAAGAGGGCACAGGGTCCTACAATGAGCAGTTCTTC. This codes for CASSQEGTGSYNEQFF.

This chain connects TRBV5-1 to TRBJ2-7; a possible D gene is TRBD2 (6 bases). The V end was cut by 0 bases, the J end by 9 bases, with 10 bases between. CDR1 is SGHRS and CDR2 is YFSETQ in the germline V gene. The CDR3 covers 12 residues. CDR3 coding DNA: TGCGCCAGCAGCTTGGGTGGCGGGATGCAGTACTTC. It specifies CASSLGGGMQYF. The variable domain in full, completed from reference TRBV5-1 and TRBJ2-7, reads KAGVTQTPRYLIKTRGQQVTLSCSPISGHRSVSWYQQTPGQGLQFLFEYFSETQRNKGNFPGRFSGRQFSNSRSEMNVSTLELGDSALYLCASSLGGGMQYFGPGTRLTVT.

The chain uses TRBV20-1 and TRBJ2-1; 8 bases line up with TRBD2. The CDR3 is made up of 14 amino acids. Germline V gives CDR1 DFQATT, CDR2 SNEGSKA (reference sequence). The V segment lost 5 bases and the J segment 8 bases; nucleotides outside the gene matches: 11. The CDR3 is CSASGTSGFDEQFF. CDR3 nucleotides: TGCAGTGCTTCCGGGACTAGTGGGTTCGATGAGCAGTTCTTC.

The V call is TRBV6-6, the J call TRBJ2-2; TRBD1 agrees at 7 bases. Germline-derived CDR1 and CDR2 are MNHNY and SVGAGI (reference sequence). The CDR3 covers 14 residues. The V gene end was trimmed by 6 bases and the J gene end by 3 bases; junction bases not matched to a gene: 4. CDR3 in amino acids: CASSHDRDTGELFF. In DNA form, the CDR3 reads TGTGCCAGCAGCCATGACAGGGACACCGGGGAGCTGTTTTTT.

This sequence joins TRBV12-3 or TRBV12-4 and TRBJ1-4; no reliable D call. CDR3 length equals 15 residues. Deletions cut 3 bases from V and 8 bases from J, with 16 bases between. The CDR3 DNA is TGTGCCAGCAGTTTGGATTTTCTTTCAAGAGAAAAACTGTTTTTT. The encoded protein is CASSLDFLSREKLFF.

The J gene is TRBJ2-3, the V gene TRBV28; no clear D gene. The CDR3 is made up of 14 amino acids. Germline V gene sequence: CDR1 MDHEN, CDR2 SYDVKM. Trimming shortened V by 7 bases and J by 4 bases, and 15 bases separated the two germline ends. The CDR3 reads CASTITVSPDTQYF. CDR3 bases: TGTGCCAGCACCATAACGGTGAGCCCAGATACGCAGTATTTT.

The chain couples TRBV29-1 to TRBJ2-1, with D maybe TRBD2 (6 bases). With 5 bases removed from V and 8 bases from J, the gap between germline ends came to 19 bases. The CDR3 extends over 14 amino acids. Germline V CDR1 and CDR2: SQVTM, ANQGSEA. The CDR3 here is CSVWGGVSNYEQFF. The CDR3 DNA is TGCAGCGTTTGGGGCGGGGTCTCCAACTATGAGCAGTTCTTC.

The rearrangement links TRBV20-1 to TRBJ1-1; D might be TRBD1 (5 bases). Trimming removed 1 base from V and 6 bases from J, with 12 bases in between. CDR3 size: 13 residues. Germline lookup yields CDR1 DFQATT and CDR2 SNEGSKA (reference sequence). CDR3 region: CSARGSRVPEAFF. CDR3 in DNA: TGCAGTGCTAGAGGATCCAGGGTCCCTGAAGCTTTCTTT.

The chain has TRBV6-2 or TRBV6-3 and TRBJ2-1; the match to TRBD1 covers 7 bases. Germline V gene data show CDR1 as MNHEY and CDR2 as SVGEGT. The CDR3 totals 16 residues. Trimming removed 3 bases from V and 3 bases from J; junction bases left unmatched: 8. The CDR3 DNA follows: TGTGCCAGCAGTTATCAGACAGGGACCTTCTACAATGAGCAGTTCTTC. The encoded protein is CASSYQTGTFYNEQFF.

V gene TRBV28 combines with J gene TRBJ2-7; the D gene could be TRBD1 or TRBD2 (6 bases each). V was cut by 3 bases and J by 8 bases, with 20 bases left in between. The CDR3 loop spans 15 amino acids. CDR1 and CDR2 (germline): MDHEN, SYDVKM. The CDR3 sequence is CASSFPGARGGKQYF. CDR3 sequence (DNA): TGTGCCAGCAGTTTCCCGGGGGCACGCGGCGGGAAGCAGTACTTC.

The chain links TRBV2 to TRBJ2-5; D gene uncertain. V dropped 7 bases and J dropped 4 bases, with 10 bases sitting between them. The CDR3 contains 12 residues. Germline CDR1 and CDR2: SNHLY and FYNNEI. The CDR3 sequence is CASIRVPETQYF. The CDR3 nucleotides read TGTGCCAGCATTCGGGTTCCAGAGACCCAGTACTTC.

The gene calls are TRBV7-2 and TRBJ1-1; TRBD1 aligns across 8 bases. The V segment lost 2 bases and the J segment 4 bases; nucleotides outside the gene matches: 6. The germline V gene has CDR1 SGHTA and CDR2 FQGNSA. CDR3 size: 15 residues. CDR3 loop: CASSLQGASGTEAFF. The CDR3 DNA is TGTGCCAGCAGCTTACAGGGGGCTTCAGGCACTGAAGCTTTCTTT.

Only a few counts were recorded for this clonotype. This chain joins TRBV7-2 and TRBJ1-2; possibly TRBD1 for D (6 bases). The germline gives CDR1 SGHTA, CDR2 FQGNSA. This CDR3 contains 15 residues. Between the trimmed V and J ends, which lost 1 base and 4 bases, there was a span of 13 bases. The CDR3 reads CASSLDGGIGYGYTF. The CDR3, as DNA: TGTGCCAGCAGCTTAGACGGGGGCATTGGCTATGGCTACACCTTC. The full variable domain, with the rest looked up from reference TRBV7-2 and TRBJ1-2, is GAGVSQSPSNKVTEKGKDVELRCDPISGHTALYWYRQSLGQGLEFLIYFQGNSAPDKSGLPSDRFSAERTGGSVSTLTIQRTQQEDSAVYLCASSLDGGIGYGYTFGSGTRLTVV.